This entry features one TCR beta chain sequence. This clonotype appeared a single time. Its specific antigen is unknown. Per-base quality was not reported, and no clone a single base away is much larger than it. One read is thin evidence. V loses 4 bases, J loses 3 bases, and the germline ends lie 17 bases apart. The CDR3, cysteine through phenylalanine, is 15 amino acids long. Here the CDR3 DNA is all that survives: 45 bases in frame from base 1. CDR1 and CDR2 are read off the germline V gene as SGHRS and YFSETQ. The treatment or condition label here, explained by the study, means: allogeneic hematopoietic cell transplantation with graft depleted of TCRalphabeta T cells and CD19 B cells. Transplant recipients were children who received TCRalphabeta/CD19-depleted allogeneic hematopoietic cell grafts. The sample originates from a study of T-cell reconstitution after alpha-beta-depleted transplantation in children (dated by TCRdb to the mid-2010s). For context, the study as a whole: The study quantitatively tracked T-cell immune reconstitution after TCRalphabeta/CD19-depleted allogeneic hematopoietic cell transplantation in children using TCR repertoire profiling. Overall study outcomes, separate from this receptor: The frequencies of hyperexpanded clones fell over the following months, and after one year, T-cell counts and TCRbeta diversity were mostly attributed to newly produced T cells. In some patients, high TCRbeta diversity at day 60 was attributed to recipient T cells and intrathymic progenitors that had survived conditioning. The apparently early recovery of alphabetaT-cell counts about two months after transplant reportedly depended on only several hundred rapidly expanded clones that came from non-depleted graft cells.

Preparation of the library involved PCR. TCRdb records Illumina HiSeq 2500 as the sequencer. Molecular barcoding was employed in the preparation of TCR libraries, with unique molecular identifiers being used to normalize TCRbeta repertoire quantification. TCRdb trimmed the raw reads at Q25, called clones with MiXCR and kept productive beta chains. Duplicate CDR3 protein sequences are folded into a single record with the most common DNA and genes. Present in this sample are hundreds of thousands of distinct CDR3 sequences, about an eighth of which were seen just once. The top ten constitute roughly 0.84% of the sample.

The chain links TRBV5-1 with TRBJ2-7; D gene: possibly TRBD2, on 5 matching bases. The material was PBMCs, obtained before TCRalphabeta/CD19-depleted stem cell transplant. This TCR was recovered from a girl aged 2 to 10 with congenital amegakaryocytic thrombocytopenia, due to receive a stem cell transplant. The DNA is TGCGCCAGCAGCCCGGCTGGACTTGTGAACTACGAGCAGTACTTC. Its product reads: CASSPAGLVNYEQYF.